Presented here are 23 T cell receptor beta chains from one specimen sequenced in a study of blood T cell repertoires in COVID-19. The table came from immunoSEQ multiplex PCR; TCRdb's copy has only in-frame clones and leaves some out. The table lists about 35,000 clones, 80% to 95% of them singletons. The sequenced material came from peripheral blood. The receptor set was obtained from a man aged 50-59 years with active COVID-19.

This clone was detected only a few times. The chain joins TRBV5-4 to TRBJ2-2, with 16 positions matching TRBD2. V trimming: 5 bases; J trimming: 5 bases; junction bases outside the gene matches: 6. CDR1 SGHNT and CDR2 YYREEE come from the germline V gene (reference sequence). This CDR3 spans 17 amino acids. CDR3 region: CASRSGTSGRDTGELFF. The CDR3, as DNA: TGTGCCAGCAGATCCGGGACTAGCGGGAGGGATACCGGGGAGCTGTTTTTT.

The chain employs TRBV5-1 and TRBJ2-2, with a possible D match to TRBD1 (7 bases). Trimming cost V 4 bases and J 5 bases, with 12 bases left between them. Germline V CDR1 and CDR2: SGHRS, YFSETQ. The CDR3 length is 14 residues. As DNA, the CDR3 is TGCGCCAGCAGCCGCGGGACAGCAACCGGGGAGCTGTTTTTT. Its translation: CASSRGTATGELFF.

The gene calls are TRBV5-6 and TRBJ1-4; 8 bases are a match to TRBD1. The CDR3 length is 15 residues. J was trimmed by 6 bases and V by 4 bases; bases with no gene match: 8. Germline CDR1 SGHDT, CDR2 YYEEEE. As DNA, the CDR3 is TGTGCCAGCAGCCTGACAGGGGCTCTACATGAAAAACTGTTTTTT. It is translated as CASSLTGALHEKLFF.

By share, this clone counts as medium-sized (0.01 to 0.1%). The chain uses TRBV3-1 (or the pseudogene TRBV3-2) and TRBJ2-1; tentatively, D is TRBD1 (6 bases). This CDR3 spans 16 amino acids. Germline lookup yields CDR1 LGHDT and CDR2 YNNKEL (reference sequence). Trimming stripped 2 bases from V and 2 bases from J, with 13 bases between. DNA of the CDR3: TGTGCCAGCAGCCAATACGGGACACCGACCTACAATGAGCAGTTCTTC. Its protein is CASSQYGTPTYNEQFF.

The chain joins TRBV6-1 to TRBJ2-3; TRBD2 aligns across 9 bases. V lost 4 bases, J lost 6 bases, and 11 bases stayed unmatched. The CDR3 runs 16 residues. The germline V gene encodes CDR1 MNHNS and CDR2 SASEGT. The CDR3 spells CASSGSSGGGDDTQYF. The DNA of the CDR3 is TGTGCCAGCAGTGGGAGTAGCGGGGGCGGGGACGATACGCAGTATTTT.

Comment on this clone: The sample contains more than one DNA sequence encoding this CDR3. The chain is built from TRBV7-5 and TRBJ2-7; TRBD1, as called in the table, went unchecked against the DNA. TRBV7-5 is shown as a pseudogene. The CDR3 has 15 amino acids. The chain's CDR3 is CARSLNLTGLDEQYF. The CDR3 DNA follows: TGTGCCAGAAGTCTAAATCTGACAGGCCTAGACGAGCAGTACTTC.

This rearrangement joins TRBV5-4 to TRBJ1-3; possibly TRBD1 for D (5 bases). The CDR3 runs to 14 residues. Trimming took 4 bases from V and 4 from J, leaving 12 bases between them. In germline, CDR1 is SGHNT, CDR2 YYREEE (reference sequence). The CDR3 nucleotides are TGTGCCAGCAGCCGAGACAGATGGGGAAACACCATATATTTT. It encodes CASSRDRWGNTIYF.

The chain uses TRBV7-8 and TRBJ2-5, with TRBD2 as a possible D gene (6 bases). Germline CDR1 reads SGHVS; CDR2 reads FQNEAQ. The V gene lost 0 bases and the J gene lost 3 bases, with 11 bases spanning the gap. This CDR3 is 15 amino acids long. CDR3: CASSLAGGREETQYF. CDR3 sequence (DNA): TGTGCCAGCAGCTTAGCGGGGGGAAGAGAAGAGACCCAGTACTTC.

The V call is TRBV9, the J call TRBJ2-2, with D perhaps TRBD2 (7 bases). Looked up from germline, CDR1 is SGDLS and CDR2 is YYNGEE. The CDR3 contains 18 residues. Deletions cut 0 bases from V and 1 base from J, with 16 bases between. The CDR3 loop is CASSVDGGHLWNTGELFF. The CDR3 bases are TGTGCCAGCAGCGTAGACGGGGGGCACCTTTGGAACACCGGGGAGCTGTTTTTT.

V gene TRBV6-1 combines with J gene TRBJ1-5; D gene uncertain. Germline-derived CDR1 and CDR2 are MNHNS and SASEGT. The CDR3 is made up of 17 amino acids. Trimming left V 4 bases short and J 7 bases short, with 23 bases between. The CDR3 sequence is CASSGRGPFMEGQPQHF. CDR3 DNA sequence: TGTGCCAGCAGTGGCCGCGGTCCTTTTATGGAAGGACAGCCCCAGCATTTT.

The CDR3 DNA is TGTGCCAGCAGCCAAGAGTGGAATCTAGACGAGCAGTACTTC. Translated: CASSQEWNLDEQYF. The genes are TRBV4-2 and TRBJ2-7; no clear D gene. This CDR3 region has 14 residues. Germline lookup yields CDR1 LGHNA and CDR2 YNFKEQ. The V end lost 0 bases, the J end lost 5 bases, and 11 bases lay between the germline ends.

V and J are TRBV5-1 and TRBJ2-5; 9 bases line up with TRBD2. Per germline, CDR1 SGHRS and CDR2 YFSETQ. The CDR3 spans 15 residues. V was pared by 5 bases and J by 2 bases, with 7 bases of the junction left unmatched. Here the CDR3 reads CASRRSLAGQETQYF. CDR3 sequence (DNA): TGCGCCAGCAGGAGGAGCCTAGCGGGGCAAGAGACCCAGTACTTC.

The count of this clone is one. This rearrangement joins TRBV9 to TRBJ1-2; TRBD1 matches at 7 bases. CDR1 and CDR2 (germline): SGDLS, YYNGEE. V was pared by 4 bases and J by 8 bases, with 11 bases of the junction left unmatched. The CDR3 length is 14 residues. CDR3 sequence: CASSLDRVRGGYTF. CDR3 coding DNA: TGTGCCAGCAGCTTAGACAGGGTTCGAGGAGGCTACACCTTC.

The V call is TRBV5-4, the J call TRBJ1-2; no clear D. Germline V gene lookup returns CDR1 SGHNT and CDR2 YYREEE (reference sequence). V was cut by 4 bases and J by 0 bases, with 13 bases left in between. This CDR3 has 15 amino acids. CDR3 amino acids: CASSGRTGANYGYTF. CDR3 nucleotides: TGTGCCAGCAGCGGAAGGACTGGGGCTAACTATGGCTACACCTTC. Based on the CDR3 plus reference TRBV5-4 and TRBJ1-2, the full variable domain is ETGVTQSPTHLIKTRGQQVTLRCSSQSGHNTVSWYQQALGQGPQFIFQYYREEENGRGNFPPRFSGLQFPNYSSELNVNALELDDSALYLCASSGRTGANYGYTFGSGTRLTVV.

V usage is TRBV7-2 and J usage is TRBJ2-3; D is unresolved. The CDR3 covers 13 residues. Per the germline V gene, CDR1 is SGHTA and CDR2 is FQGNSA. V was trimmed by 6 bases and J by 4 bases, leaving 11 bases between them. This chain's CDR3 is CASSQNMPDTQYF. CDR3 nucleotide sequence: TGTGCCAGCAGTCAGAACATGCCAGATACGCAGTATTTT.

The CDR3 bases are TGCGCCAGCAGCCAATTGGGAGGCTGGGGCGGAGATCCCAATGAGCAGTTCTTC. The encoded protein is CASSQLGGWGGDPNEQFF. The V gene is TRBV4-3, the J gene TRBJ2-1; TRBD2 might be the D (6 bases). CDR3 length: 18 residues. Germline CDR1 is LGHNA and CDR2 is YSLEER. The V gene lost 2 bases and the J gene lost 6 bases, with 23 bases spanning the gap.

This clone was found a few times. This sequence joins TRBV6-6 and TRBJ1-6; TRBD1 agrees at 7 bases. Unmatched junction bases numbered 7, after V lost 3 bases and J lost 8 bases. The CDR3 sequence is 15 residues long. Germline V lookup: CDR1 MNHNY, CDR2 SVGAGI (reference sequence). DNA of the CDR3: TGTGCCAGCAGTTATCGGGGGACAGCGGATTCACCCCTCCACTTT. This sequence encodes CASSYRGTADSPLHF.

The chain is built from TRBV3-1 (or the pseudogene TRBV3-2) and TRBJ2-5; the D is unclear. Per germline, CDR1 LGHDT and CDR2 YNNKEL (reference sequence). V was shortened by 1 base and J by 5 bases, with 11 bases between the two germline ends. The CDR3 is made up of 14 amino acids. The CDR3 sequence is CASSQVAPAETQYF. The CDR3 region has the DNA TGTGCCAGCAGCCAAGTTGCCCCCGCGGAGACCCAGTACTTC.

This clone showed up just once. J is TRBJ1-2 and V is TRBV9; 9 bases agree with TRBD1. CDR3 length: 15 residues. V was pared by 0 bases and J by 8 bases, with 8 bases of the junction left unmatched. CDR1 is SGDLS and CDR2 is YYNGEE in the germline V gene. In DNA form, the CDR3 reads TGTGCCAGCAGCGTAGATCCGGGACAGGGCCGGGGCTACACCTTC. Translating it yields CASSVDPGQGRGYTF.

This chain joins TRBV11-2 and TRBJ2-7, with a tentative D call TRBD2 (6 bases). Per the germline V gene, CDR1 is SGHAT and CDR2 is FQNNGV. V was pared by 5 bases and J by 7 bases, with 15 bases between. The CDR3 has 13 residues. Written as DNA, the CDR3 is TGTGCCAGCAGCCCCCTGGGACTCCTAGAGCAGTACTTC. Encoded protein: CASSPLGLLEQYF.

This rearrangement joins TRBV6-5 to TRBJ2-7; D is uncertain. The length of the CDR3 is 16 residues. Germline loops: CDR1 MNHEY, CDR2 SVGAGI. With 2 bases removed from V and 3 bases from J, the gap between germline ends came to 17 bases. The CDR3 nucleotides read TGTGCCAGCAGTTACCGTTTCACTAACCCCTTCTACGAGCAGTACTTC. The encoded protein is CASSYRFTNPFYEQYF.

The chain recombines TRBV6-2 or TRBV6-3 with TRBJ2-7; D uncertain. Trimming stripped 5 bases from V and 2 bases from J, with 10 bases between. CDR1 is MNHEY, CDR2 SVGEGT, per germline. This CDR3 contains 13 residues. The CDR3 loop reads CASSPSLTYEQYF. The CDR3 coding sequence is TGTGCCAGCAGTCCCTCACTGACCTACGAGCAGTACTTC.

The rearrangement joins TRBV2 to TRBJ2-7; D gene unclear. The CDR3 length is 11 residues. Germline values: CDR1 SNHLY, CDR2 FYNNEI. The V end lost 4 bases, the J end lost 5 bases, and 6 bases lay between the germline ends. The CDR3 here is CASSGENEQYF. CDR3 nucleotides: TGTGCCAGCAGTGGAGAGAACGAGCAGTACTTC.